The clone carrying this T cell receptor beta chain has more than one count but fewer than ten. The entry originates in a study of identical twins. Using its own MiXCR run on the 5' RACE reads, TCRdb lists one record per CDR3 protein. The sample has 640,000 or so distinct CDR3 sequences, around 6% seen once. There are 16 residues in the CDR3. CDR1 MNHEY and CDR2 SVGEGT come from the germline V gene. Trimming pared 2 bases from V and 4 bases from J, leaving 14 bases between. Input material: naive T cells sorted from blood. This receptor was obtained from a man aged 18 to 29 in good health. The V call is TRBV6-2 or TRBV6-3, the J call TRBJ2-2; D perhaps matches TRBD1 (5 bases). CDR3 region: CASSYADKRGTGELFF. DNA for the CDR3: TGTGCCAGCAGTTACGCGGACAAGCGCGGCACCGGGGAGCTGTTTTTT.